The 29 T cell receptor beta chains in this list originate from one sample, sequenced in a study of blood T cell repertoires in COVID-19 (dated by TCRdb to 2019 to 2021). To prepare the library, the immunoSEQ multiplex PCR assay was applied. What TCRdb holds here is the immuneACCESS table cut down to in-frame rearrangements. Part of the clones is not present; checked against another copy, under half of the missing clones reflect an unresolved V gene, and the others are unexplained. Across this sample there are about 310,000 clones, with more than 75% seen only once. The top ten clonotypes cover 1% of the sample. Specimen: peripheral blood. Receptors were obtained from a man aged 50 to 60 with active or convalescent COVID-19.

This chain connects TRBV6-4 to TRBJ1-2; perhaps TRBD1 as D (6 bases). The CDR3 is 13 amino acids. Germline lookup yields CDR1 MRHNA and CDR2 SNTAGT. Trimming took off 2 bases at V and 7 bases at J, with 11 bases between the two ends. The CDR3 loop reads CASSDKGGLGYTF. In nucleotides, the CDR3 is TGTGCCAGCAGTGACAAAGGGGGTCTTGGCTACACCTTC.

The rearrangement joins TRBV2 to TRBJ1-1, with 7 bases fitting TRBD1. The J segment lost 5 bases and the V segment lost 9 bases, leaving 9 bases of the junction unmatched. The CDR3 is made up of 13 amino acids. Germline V gene sequence: CDR1 SNHLY, CDR2 FYNNEI. The CDR3 loop reads CARSRQGGTEAFF. The CDR3 DNA is TGTGCCAGAAGTAGACAGGGCGGGACTGAAGCTTTCTTT.

This sequence joins TRBV28 and TRBJ2-7; D is perhaps TRBD2 (6 bases). The V gene lost 10 bases and the J gene lost 3 bases, with 16 bases spanning the gap. This CDR3 is built from 13 residues. Germline V gene lookup returns CDR1 MDHEN and CDR2 SYDVKM. The chain's CDR3 is CATEGRNNYEQYF. In DNA form, the CDR3 reads TGTGCCACCGAAGGGAGGAATAACTACGAGCAGTACTTC.

The chain uses TRBV12-5 and TRBJ2-1, with 11 bases lining up with TRBD1. CDR3 length: 15 residues. V trimming: 2 bases; J trimming: 7 bases; junction bases outside the gene matches: 4. Germline V gene sequence: CDR1 LGHNT, CDR2 FRNRAP. DNA for the CDR3: TGTGCTAGTGGTTTGAGGACAGGGGGCTCAAATGAGCAGTTCTTC. The encoded protein is CASGLRTGGSNEQFF.

The rearrangement uses TRBV28 and TRBJ2-1, with TRBD2 matching 12 bases. CDR3 size: 18 residues. Germline V lookup: CDR1 MDHEN, CDR2 SYDVKM. The J segment lost 8 bases and the V segment lost 6 bases, leaving 17 bases of the junction unmatched. The CDR3 DNA sequence: TGTGCCAGCAGGGGGGCTAGCGGGAGGGCCGGGGAATGGCATGAGCAGTTCTTC. Its translation is CASRGASGRAGEWHEQFF.

The V call is TRBV4-1, the J call TRBJ2-1; 7 bases are shared with TRBD2. This CDR3 comprises 15 residues. The V segment lost 3 bases and the J segment 6 bases; nucleotides outside the gene matches: 8. Germline V gene lookup returns CDR1 MGHRA and CDR2 YSYEKL. The CDR3 region is CASSHQGGSFNEQFF. In nucleotides, the CDR3 is TGCGCCAGCAGCCACCAGGGAGGGAGCTTCAATGAGCAGTTCTTC.

V gene TRBV6-1 combines with J gene TRBJ1-5; a weak D match, TRBD1 (5 bases). The CDR3 length is 16 residues. V was shortened by 2 bases and J by 3 bases, with 14 bases between the two germline ends. Germline values: CDR1 MNHNS, CDR2 SASEGT. CDR3 region: CASSELRRALNQPQHF. The CDR3, as DNA: TGTGCCAGCAGTGAATTGCGCAGGGCCCTCAATCAGCCCCAGCATTTT.

The chain recombines TRBV7-8 with TRBJ1-2, with D uncertain. V lost 5 bases, J lost 7 bases, and 29 bases lay in between. The CDR3 is 18 residues long. Germline V gene lookup returns CDR1 SGHVS and CDR2 FQNEAQ. The CDR3 nucleotides are TGTGCCAGCAGCCTACGAAGGACTGGGCGTTGGAAAGTGGGTGGCTACACCTTC. Amino acids: CASSLRRTGRWKVGGYTF. Together with reference TRBV7-8 and TRBJ1-2, the CDR3 gives the full variable domain: GAGVSQSPRYKVAKRGQDVALRCDPISGHVSLFWYQQALGQGPEFLTYFQNEAQLDKSGLPSDRFFAERPEGSVSTLKIQRTQQEDSAVYLCASSLRRTGRWKVGGYTFGSGTRLTVV.

The rearrangement uses TRBV5-6 and TRBJ2-4; maybe TRBD2 (5 bases). This CDR3 has 17 amino acids. Trimming took 2 bases from V and 8 from J, leaving 23 bases between them. Germline CDR1 reads SGHDT; CDR2 reads YYEEEE. CDR3 nucleotides: TGTGCCAGCAGCTTAGGTCGGGAATCTGAGGGCGTATACATTCAGTACTTC. Protein sequence: CASSLGRESEGVYIQYF.

J is TRBJ2-1 and V is TRBV24-1; 10 nucleotides agree with TRBD1. Germline-derived CDR1 and CDR2 are KGHDR and SFDVKD. The ends lost 4 bases at V and 4 bases at J; junction bases unmatched: 12. This CDR3 is 18 amino acids long. The CDR3 nucleotides read TGTGCCACCAGTGACCCTAGGACAGGGGGGTCATCTTACAATGAGCAGTTCTTC. Protein product: CATSDPRTGGSSYNEQFF.

The rearrangement uses TRBV28 and TRBJ2-1; TRBD2 might be the D (6 bases). CDR3 length equals 14 residues. The germline gives CDR1 MDHEN, CDR2 SYDVKM. The ends were cut back, 8 bases at V and 5 bases at J, with 16 bases in the middle. The CDR3 region is CASDPGLQHNEQFF. CDR3 sequence (DNA): TGTGCCAGCGACCCGGGACTCCAACACAATGAGCAGTTCTTC. Supplemented by reference TRBV28 and TRBJ2-1, the full variable domain reads DVKVTQSSRYLVKRTGEKVFLECVQDMDHENMFWYRQDPGLGLRLIYFSYDVKMKEKGDIPEGYSVSREKKERFSLILESASTNQTSMYLCASDPGLQHNEQFFGPGTRLTVL.

V and J are TRBV5-1 and TRBJ2-5; D is ambiguous. V was clipped by 1 base and J by 9 bases, with 22 bases between them. The germline V gene has CDR1 SGHRS and CDR2 YFSETQ. This CDR3 is 16 amino acids long. The CDR3, as DNA: TGCGCCAGCAGCTTGAGTTCAGGATCAGCCCTGACGGCCCAGTACTTC. Amino acid sequence: CASSLSSGSALTAQYF.

This chain joins TRBV2 and TRBJ2-2, with unresolved D. Trimming removed 2 bases at V and 1 base at J, with 5 bases between. Germline values: CDR1 SNHLY, CDR2 FYNNEI. This CDR3 comprises 14 residues. In DNA form, the CDR3 reads TGTGCCAGCAGTGAAATACAGAACACCGGGGAGCTGTTTTTT. Amino acids: CASSEIQNTGELFF.

The chain is built from TRBV28 and TRBJ1-2; D possibly corresponds to TRBD1 (6 bases). CDR1 and CDR2 from the germline V gene are MDHEN and SYDVKM. The CDR3 runs 14 residues. Trimming removed 1 base at V and 0 bases at J, with 6 bases between. The CDR3: CASSLSGANYGYTF. The CDR3 DNA reads as TGTGCCAGCAGTTTATCAGGGGCTAACTATGGCTACACCTTC.

This clone was picked up one time. The chain recombines TRBV7-2 with TRBJ1-2; D is unresolved. The CDR3 runs 13 residues. CDR1 and CDR2 from the germline V gene are SGHTA and FQGNSA. With 0 bases removed from V and 3 bases from J, the gap between germline ends came to 5 bases. The CDR3 protein is CASSLAGDYGYTF. DNA of the CDR3: TGTGCCAGCAGCTTAGCCGGGGACTATGGCTACACCTTC.

This chain joins TRBV24-1 and TRBJ2-5; 9 bases are shared with TRBD2. J was trimmed by 4 bases and V by 3 bases; bases with no gene match: 8. Germline CDR1 reads KGHDR; CDR2 reads SFDVKD. This CDR3 contains 16 residues. Here the CDR3 reads CATSDPAAGGSETQYF. CDR3 nucleotides: TGTGCCACCAGTGATCCCGCAGCGGGAGGATCAGAGACCCAGTACTTC.

V is TRBV29-1 and J is TRBJ2-7; 7 positions agree with TRBD1. With 5 bases clipped from V and 3 bases from J, the junction kept 1 base outside the gene matches. The germline gives CDR1 SQVTM, CDR2 ANQGSEA. CDR3 length: 11 amino acids. The CDR3 DNA is TGCAGCGTTCGGACAGGCTACGAGCAGTACTTC. This translates into CSVRTGYEQYF.

The chain links TRBV7-2 to TRBJ1-1; 7 bases line up with TRBD1. The germline CDR1 and CDR2 sequences are SGHTA and FQGNSA. V trimming: 4 bases; J trimming: 6 bases; junction bases outside the gene matches: 11. This CDR3 region has 15 residues. This CDR3 reads CASSSSPRQGAEAFF. The CDR3, as DNA: TGTGCCAGCAGCTCCTCACCACGACAGGGAGCTGAAGCTTTCTTT.

The CDR3 nucleotides read TGTGCCTGGAGTGTACAGGGCCACGAGCAGTACTTC. Its protein is CAWSVQGHEQYF. The V and J genes are TRBV30 and TRBJ2-7; a weak D match, TRBD1 (6 bases). The CDR3 extends over 12 amino acids. With 0 bases removed from V and 5 bases from J, the gap between germline ends came to 8 bases. Germline V gene data show CDR1 as GTSNPN and CDR2 as SVGIG (reference sequence).

The chain employs TRBV7-3 and TRBJ2-1; perhaps TRBD2 as D (6 bases). The CDR3 has 13 amino acids. Per germline, CDR1 SGHTA and CDR2 FQGTGA. Trimming stripped 5 bases from V and 9 bases from J, with 14 bases between. The CDR3 DNA reads as TGTGCCAGCAGCCCCCAGTACGGGGGTGAGCAGTTCTTC. Translating it yields CASSPQYGGEQFF.

The chain couples TRBV4-3 to TRBJ2-1; possible D gene TRBD1, 5 bases. In germline, CDR1 is LGHNA, CDR2 YSLEER. The CDR3 covers 16 residues. Trimming removed 0 bases from V and 4 bases from J, with 13 bases in between. The CDR3 reads CASSQEGRVRYNEQFF. CDR3 coding DNA: TGCGCCAGCAGCCAAGAAGGCAGGGTTCGGTACAATGAGCAGTTCTTC.

This rearrangement joins TRBV27 to TRBJ2-3; no clear D gene. V was cut by 3 bases and J by 2 bases, with 6 bases left in between. Germline V gives CDR1 MNHEY, CDR2 SMNVEV (reference sequence). The CDR3 runs to 13 residues. CDR3 bases: TGTGCCAGCAGTTTCCTCCCCACAGATACGCAGTATTTT. This translates into CASSFLPTDTQYF.

The rearrangement joins TRBV19 to TRBJ1-4, with a weak D call TRBD1 (5 bases). In germline, CDR1 is LNHDA, CDR2 SQIVND (reference sequence). Trimming cost V 4 bases and J 8 bases, with 17 bases left between them. The CDR3 sequence is 15 residues long. CDR3 in DNA: TGTGCCAGTAGTACCGAGGGAGGGGTAGGAGAAAAACTGTTTTTT. Protein sequence: CASSTEGGVGEKLFF. The full variable domain, rest sourced from reference TRBV19 and TRBJ1-4, is DGGITQSPKYLFRKEGQNVTLSCEQNLNHDAMYWYRQDPGQGLRLIYYSQIVNDFQKGDIAEGYSVSREKKESFPLTVTSAQKNPTAFYLCASSTEGGVGEKLFFGSGTQLSVL.

The chain combines TRBV3-1 (or the pseudogene TRBV3-2) with TRBJ2-5; 15 nucleotides align to TRBD2. The J segment lost 4 bases and the V segment lost 4 bases, leaving 10 bases of the junction unmatched. The CDR3 runs 18 residues. CDR1 and CDR2 (germline): LGHDT, YNNKEL (reference sequence). CDR3 loop: CASSPGTSGRRYSETQYF. CDR3 bases: TGTGCCAGCAGCCCGGGGACTAGCGGGAGGAGATACTCAGAGACCCAGTACTTC.

This chain links TRBV6-1 with TRBJ2-7; no reliable D call. V lost 0 bases and J 10 bases, leaving 13 bases between the germline ends. This CDR3 has 13 residues. Germline loops: CDR1 MNHNS, CDR2 SASEGT. The DNA for the CDR3 is TGTGCCAGCAGTGAAGCGCTTCGGTACAGCCAGTACTTC. Its protein product is CASSEALRYSQYF.

The chain links TRBV5-5 to TRBJ1-1, with 7 bases identical to TRBD1. The germline gives CDR1 SGHKS, CDR2 YYEKEE (reference sequence). Germline trimming cut 4 bases from V and 1 base from J; bases unmatched to any gene: 7. CDR3 length: 15 amino acids. CDR3 residues: CASSPWTGENTEAFF. In DNA form, the CDR3 reads TGTGCCAGCAGCCCCTGGACAGGCGAGAACACTGAAGCTTTCTTT.

The chain has TRBV6-1 and TRBJ1-5; TRBD1 matches 9 bases. The CDR3 covers 16 residues. The germline gives CDR1 MNHNS, CDR2 SASEGT. J gave up 5 bases and V 3 bases, and 8 bases lay outside the gene matches. CDR3 sequence reads: CASSETGQGNHQPQHF. CDR3 DNA sequence: TGTGCCAGCAGTGAGACGGGACAGGGAAACCATCAGCCCCAGCATTTT.

The genes are TRBV7-9 and TRBJ1-1, with 7 bases fitting TRBD1. Trimming cost V 5 bases and J 10 bases; bases outside gene matches: 7. Per germline, CDR1 SEHNR and CDR2 FQNEAQ (reference sequence). The CDR3 runs 12 residues. CDR3 protein: CASSPAGTVAFF. The DNA of the CDR3 is TGTGCCAGCAGCCCAGCAGGGACAGTAGCTTTCTTT.

This clone was recorded once. This rearrangement joins TRBV18 to TRBJ2-7; 7 bases agree with TRBD2. The CDR3 loop spans 16 amino acids. Per germline, CDR1 KGHSH and CDR2 LQKENI. V dropped 6 bases and J dropped 0; count of bases not matched to a gene: 11. CDR3 sequence reads: CASSPGRVGSSYEQYF. As DNA, the CDR3 is TGTGCCAGCTCCCCTGGGAGGGTGGGCAGCTCCTACGAGCAGTACTTC.